The clone carrying this T cell receptor (beta chain) was counted a few times. Its matching antigen is unknown. Sorting of CD4+ naive, central memory, regulatory and stem cell-like memory cells was performed via CD45RO/CCR7/CD25/CD127/CD95/CD27. Purities in excess of 95% were seen in all sorted populations. cDNA synthesis used the whole RNA isolate, giving expressed TCRB sequences. The method was immunoSEQ multiplex PCR; TCRdb's version includes in-frame clones alone and lacks a portion of them. The table shows some 280,000 clones, with more than 13% occurring only once. This entry is derived from a study of beta chain features in type 1 diabetes. Study outcomes and limitations: Type 1 diabetes patients showed a moderate but significant shortening of TCRB CDR3s in all four CD4+ subsets. There was no resolution here of whether HLA type influences TCRB rearrangement.

The germline V gene encodes CDR1 SGHRS and CDR2 YFSETQ. This CDR3 contains 15 residues. V was trimmed by 2 bases and J by 5 bases, leaving 16 bases between them. Sequencing was carried out using naive CD4+ T cells from blood. The chain is built from TRBV5-1 and TRBJ2-5; perhaps TRBD1 as D (7 bases). This receptor was taken from a man aged 25 to 40 with type 1 diabetes. As DNA, the CDR3 is TGCGCCAGCAGCTTAGGACTAACAGGGGTGGAGACCCAGTACTTC. Its translation is CASSLGLTGVETQYF.